Below are 29 T cell receptor beta chains sequenced from a single sample in a study of response to subunit inactivated influenza vaccine. TCRdb processed the RT-PCR reads anew with MiXCR; each CDR3 protein has one entry. Among hundreds of thousands of distinct CDR3 sequences listed, 10% to 15% were seen once. This specimen consisted of PBMCs from blood, obtained roughly 48 days after vaccination. The receptor set was obtained from a man aged 50 or older who received an inactivated influenza vaccine.

This clonotype showed up just a few times. This sequence joins TRBV5-1 and TRBJ2-1; D is ambiguous. V lost 4 bases and J 9 bases, leaving 23 bases between the germline ends. Per the germline V gene, CDR1 is SGHRS and CDR2 is YFSETQ. The CDR3 extends over 16 amino acids. The CDR3 DNA sequence: TGCGCCAGCAGCCCTGCTGCAGCCCGAGGAATGGTTGAGCAGTTCTTC. As protein: CASSPAAARGMVEQFF.

This clonotype was picked up a small number of times. The J gene is TRBJ1-2, the V gene TRBV6-1; 7 bases match TRBD1. The germline gives CDR1 MNHNS, CDR2 SASEGT. The CDR3 runs 15 residues. J lost 4 bases, V lost 5 bases, and 10 bases had no gene match. The CDR3 coding sequence is TGTGCCAGCAGTCGAACCTCGACAGGGAGCTATGGCTACACCTTC. Translating it yields CASSRTSTGSYGYTF.

The chain employs TRBV20-1 and TRBJ1-4; unclear D gene. CDR1 is DFQATT and CDR2 is SNEGSKA in the germline V gene (reference sequence). V was pared by 5 bases and J by 8 bases, with 12 bases between. There are 12 residues in the CDR3. The CDR3 sequence is CSAFQSGEKLFF. The CDR3 DNA is TGCAGTGCTTTCCAATCAGGAGAAAAACTGTTTTTT.

The gene calls are TRBV28 and TRBJ2-1; D possibly uses TRBD1 or TRBD2 (5 bases each). Germline loops: CDR1 MDHEN, CDR2 SYDVKM. This CDR3 comprises 17 residues. V lost 4 bases to trimming and J lost 4 bases, with 20 bases between them. CDR3 sequence reads: CASSSAMGPWLYNEQFF. The CDR3 bases are TGTGCCAGCAGTTCAGCGATGGGACCTTGGTTATACAATGAGCAGTTCTTC. The whole variable domain, remainder taken from reference TRBV28 and TRBJ2-1, is DVKVTQSSRYLVKRTGEKVFLECVQDMDHENMFWYRQDPGLGLRLIYFSYDVKMKEKGDIPEGYSVSREKKERFSLILESASTNQTSMYLCASSSAMGPWLYNEQFFGPGTRLTVL.

This clonotype was counted a few times. The rearrangement joins TRBV7-2 to TRBJ1-1; possibly TRBD1 for D (6 bases). The CDR3 length is 15 residues. V shed 5 bases and J shed 5 bases, with 18 bases lying between them. In germline, CDR1 is SGHTA, CDR2 FQGNSA. CDR3: CASSPLGGGGTEAFF. CDR3 in DNA: TGTGCCAGCAGCCCCCTCGGAGGGGGAGGGACTGAAGCTTTCTTT.

This clonotype came up once. The J gene is TRBJ1-1, the V gene TRBV3-1; the D is unclear. CDR1 LGHDT and CDR2 YNNKEL come from the germline V gene (reference sequence). V was trimmed by 1 base and J by 10 bases, leaving 10 bases between them. CDR3 length equals 12 residues. The CDR3 sequence: CASSQGPSAAFF. The DNA of the CDR3 is TGTGCCAGCAGCCAAGGTCCCTCAGCAGCTTTCTTT.

This clonotype appeared many times. CDR3 loop: CASSPQGETQYF. CDR3 nucleotides: TGTGCCAGCAGCCCTCAGGGAGAGACCCAGTACTTC. The chain combines TRBV3-1 with TRBJ2-5, with a possible D match to TRBD1 (5 bases). The length of the CDR3 is 12 residues. V was trimmed by 4 bases and J by 4 bases, leaving 7 bases between them. Germline V CDR1 and CDR2: LGHDT, YNNKEL (reference sequence).

This clonotype was seen a handful of times. The chain couples TRBV20-1 to TRBJ1-2; TRBD1 aligns across 12 bases. The CDR3 spans 16 residues. Germline V CDR1 and CDR2: DFQATT, SNEGSKA (reference sequence). The V and J ends lost 0 bases and 4 bases, in that order; junction bases with no gene match: 6. The CDR3 sequence: CSARDGGTGGGYGYTF. CDR3 nucleotides: TGCAGTGCTAGAGATGGCGGGACAGGGGGCGGCTATGGCTACACCTTC.

This clonotype was detected a few times. The genes are TRBV7-2 and TRBJ2-1, with a weak D call TRBD2 (6 bases). The CDR3 is 16 amino acids. Deletions cut 3 bases from V and 1 base from J, with 13 bases between. In germline, CDR1 is SGHTA, CDR2 FQGNSA. The CDR3 DNA sequence: TGTGCCAGCAGCTTCCTCGGAGGGGTATCCTACAATGAGCAGTTCTTC. Its protein is CASSFLGGVSYNEQFF.

This chain uses TRBV29-1 with TRBJ2-1, with 15 bases that match TRBD2. Looked up from germline, CDR1 is SQVTM and CDR2 is ANQGSEA. The J segment lost 4 bases and the V segment lost 7 bases, leaving 20 bases of the junction unmatched. The CDR3 covers 20 residues. CDR3 DNA sequence: TGCAGCGCTCTTCGAACCGGGACTAGCGGGAGGAAAACTGCTTACAATGAGCAGTTCTTC. Translation gives CSALRTGTSGRKTAYNEQFF.

This chain connects TRBV10-3 to TRBJ1-6, with D tentatively TRBD1 (5 bases). This CDR3 comprises 16 residues. Germline V gives CDR1 ENHRY, CDR2 SYGVKD. Between the trimmed V and J ends, which lost 8 bases and 7 bases, there was a span of 21 bases. CDR3 sequence (DNA): TGTGCCATCGCCCCATCCTCCGGGACTGAGAATTCACCCCTCCACTTT. Translation gives CAIAPSSGTENSPLHF.

The chain uses TRBV10-3 and TRBJ2-7, with a possible D match to TRBD1 (5 bases). The CDR3 covers 14 residues. Between the trimmed V and J ends, which lost 2 bases and 2 bases, there was a span of 10 bases. Germline V CDR1 and CDR2: ENHRY, SYGVKD. CDR3 residues: CAISEGAPPYEQYF. The CDR3 DNA reads as TGTGCCATCAGTGAGGGGGCGCCCCCCTACGAGCAGTACTTC.

This chain links TRBV11-2 with TRBJ2-7; TRBD2 agrees at 8 bases. The CDR3 runs to 14 residues. The V segment lost 3 bases and the J segment 7 bases; nucleotides outside the gene matches: 8. CDR1 SGHAT and CDR2 FQNNGV come from the germline V gene. Written as DNA, the CDR3 is TGTGCCAGCAGCTTCTCCCGGGGGGGCGCGGAGCAGTACTTC. Translated, it gives CASSFSRGGAEQYF.

This clonotype showed up many times. The rearrangement links TRBV4-1 to TRBJ1-2; D call uncertain. This CDR3 spans 15 amino acids. V was pared by 0 bases and J by 7 bases, with 15 bases between. The germline V gene encodes CDR1 MGHRA and CDR2 YSYEKL. In DNA form, the CDR3 reads TGCGCCAGCAGCCAAGAGGGTGCGGTAACGAGTGGCTACACCTTC. Amino acids: CASSQEGAVTSGYTF.

This clonotype was seen only a few times. The CDR3 protein is CASSVHRGPYYNEQFF. CDR3 nucleotide sequence: TGTGCCAGCAGTGTCCACAGGGGGCCGTACTACAATGAGCAGTTCTTC. The chain carries TRBV28 and TRBJ2-1; 9 bases are a match to TRBD1. The V and J ends lost 5 bases and 3 bases, in that order; junction bases with no gene match: 8. The CDR3 consists of 16 residues. From germline, CDR1 is MDHEN and CDR2 SYDVKM.

This clonotype was recorded a few times. V and J are TRBV24-1 and TRBJ2-1; possibly TRBD1 for D (5 bases). Trimming pared 1 base from V and 0 bases from J, leaving 9 bases between. Germline loops: CDR1 KGHDR, CDR2 SFDVKD. The CDR3 sequence is 16 residues long. The CDR3 loop is CATSDFLTASYNEQFF. DNA of the CDR3: TGTGCCACCAGTGATTTCTTGACAGCCTCCTACAATGAGCAGTTCTTC.

This clonotype was detected many times. This rearrangement joins TRBV6-5 to TRBJ2-2; D might be TRBD2 (6 bases). The germline gives CDR1 MNHEY, CDR2 SVGAGI. Trimming cost V 0 bases and J 3 bases, with 11 bases left between them. The CDR3 runs 16 residues. The CDR3 bases are TGTGCCAGCAGTTACTCAGGAGGGTGGGACACCGGGGAGCTGTTTTTT. Protein: CASSYSGGWDTGELFF.

The chain combines TRBV9 with TRBJ2-1; TRBD2 agrees at 7 bases. Germline lookup yields CDR1 SGDLS and CDR2 YYNGEE. The V and J ends lost 0 bases and 9 bases, in that order; junction bases with no gene match: 9. This CDR3 has 15 residues. As DNA, the CDR3 is TGTGCCAGCAGCGTAGGGGTGGGAGGGCCGGTTGAGCAGTTCTTC. Translating gives CASSVGVGGPVEQFF.

The chain combines TRBV12-3 or TRBV12-4 with TRBJ2-1, with 8 nucleotides matching TRBD2. The CDR3 spans 14 residues. With 6 bases clipped from V and 8 bases from J, the junction kept 9 bases outside the gene matches. In DNA form, the CDR3 reads TGTGCCAGCAGGCTAGCGGGCGGAGCCTATGAGCAGTTCTTC. This gives the protein CASRLAGGAYEQFF.

This clonotype was counted only a few times. This CDR3 reads CASSRHTDPGNQPQHF. CDR3 coding DNA: TGTGCCAGCAGCCGTCACACGGACCCTGGCAATCAGCCCCAGCATTTT. The chain employs TRBV7-8 and TRBJ1-5; D is uncertain. CDR3 length equals 16 residues. Germline V gene data show CDR1 as SGHVS and CDR2 as FQNEAQ. V dropped 5 bases and J dropped 2 bases, with 16 bases sitting between them.

This clonotype was counted ten times or more. The chain uses TRBV12-3 or TRBV12-4 and TRBJ2-2; no definite D call. The CDR3 totals 14 residues. V gave up 4 bases and J gave up 1 base, with 7 bases separating them. The CDR3 reads CASSSLMNTGELFF. The CDR3 DNA sequence: TGTGCCAGCAGTTCTCTGATGAACACCGGGGAGCTGTTTTTT.

Only a few counts were recorded for this clonotype. The chain recombines TRBV10-3 with TRBJ2-1; D is perhaps TRBD1 (6 bases). V was clipped by 2 bases and J by 8 bases, with 10 bases between them. CDR1 is ENHRY, CDR2 SYGVKD, per germline. This CDR3 has 13 residues. The CDR3, as DNA: TGTGCCATCAGTGAGACAGGGTTCGATGAGCAGTTCTTC. Amino acid sequence: CAISETGFDEQFF.

V is TRBV28 and J is TRBJ2-5; TRBD2 agrees at 13 bases. In germline, CDR1 is MDHEN, CDR2 SYDVKM. This CDR3 contains 17 residues. V lost 7 bases to trimming and J lost 3 bases; unmatched junction nucleotides: 11. Here the CDR3 reads CASTPLLTSGGKETQYF. The CDR3 DNA reads TGTGCCAGCACCCCATTACTGACTAGCGGGGGGAAAGAGACCCAGTACTTC.

The chain has TRBV4-3 and TRBJ2-3; 9 positions agree with TRBD1. This CDR3 region has 16 residues. The V gene end was trimmed by 3 bases and the J gene end by 3 bases; junction bases not matched to a gene: 7. The germline V gene encodes CDR1 LGHNA and CDR2 YSLEER. The CDR3 DNA is TGCGCCAGCAGCCAGCGGACAGGGGTGTTAACAGATACGCAGTATTTT. Translated, it gives CASSQRTGVLTDTQYF.

This clonotype was observed a handful of times. The rearrangement uses TRBV5-4 and TRBJ1-1, with D possibly matching TRBD1 (5 bases). The CDR3 consists of 17 residues. V was pared by 0 bases and J by 1 base, with 16 bases between. Germline CDR1 SGHNT, CDR2 YYREEE (reference sequence). The CDR3 nucleotides read TGTGCCAGCAGCTTGGGGGGGGAGAGTCCGTGGAACACTGAAGCTTTCTTT. Its protein product is CASSLGGESPWNTEAFF.

The chain is built from TRBV11-2 and TRBJ2-1, with no clear D. The germline CDR1 and CDR2 sequences are SGHAT and FQNNGV. V lost 1 base and J 0 bases, leaving 7 bases between the germline ends. This CDR3 is built from 15 residues. The CDR3 DNA sequence: TGTGCCAGCAGCTTAGGGGTATTCTCCTACAATGAGCAGTTCTTC. Amino acids: CASSLGVFSYNEQFF.

The J gene is TRBJ2-7, the V gene TRBV18; 10 positions match TRBD1. This CDR3 has 17 amino acids. V trimming: 4 bases; J trimming: 2 bases; junction bases outside the gene matches: 11. Germline CDR1 and CDR2: KGHSH and LQKENI. The CDR3 protein is CASSLVKTGTGAYEQYF. In DNA form, the CDR3 reads TGTGCCAGCTCACTCGTGAAGACCGGGACAGGGGCCTACGAGCAGTACTTC.

The gene calls are TRBV4-3 and TRBJ1-4, with D tentatively TRBD1 (6 bases). The CDR3 consists of 14 residues. Trimming shortened V by 1 base and J by 8 bases, and 11 bases separated the two germline ends. CDR1 and CDR2 (germline): LGHNA, YSLEER. DNA for the CDR3: TGCGCCAGCAGCCAAGGGCAGGGGAGGGAAAAACTGTTTTTT. This gives the protein CASSQGQGREKLFF.

J is TRBJ1-1 and V is TRBV7-2; D call uncertain. Germline V lookup: CDR1 SGHTA, CDR2 FQGNSA. Between the trimmed V and J ends, which lost 5 bases and 8 bases, there was a span of 9 bases. The CDR3 contains 11 residues. The CDR3 DNA sequence: TGTGCCAGCAGCGCCCGGGTCGAAGCTTTCTTT. Residues: CASSARVEAFF.